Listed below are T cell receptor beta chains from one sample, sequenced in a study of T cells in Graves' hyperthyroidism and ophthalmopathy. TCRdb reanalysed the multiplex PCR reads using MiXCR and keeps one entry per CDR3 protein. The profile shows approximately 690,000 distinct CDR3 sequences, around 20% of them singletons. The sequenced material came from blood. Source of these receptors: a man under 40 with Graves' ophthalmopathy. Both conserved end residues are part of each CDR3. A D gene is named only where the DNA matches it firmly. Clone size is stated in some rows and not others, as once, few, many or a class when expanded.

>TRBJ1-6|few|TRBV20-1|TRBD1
CSANSGTGDSPLHF
TGCAGTGCTAACTCCGGGACAGGGGACTCACCCCTCCACTTT
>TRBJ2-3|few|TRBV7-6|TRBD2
CASSLVAGWDTQYF
TGTGCCAGCAGCTTAGTAGCGGGATGGGATACGCAGTATTTT
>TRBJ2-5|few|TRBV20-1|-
CSARDLNQETQYF
TGCAGTGCTAGAGATTTAAACCAAGAGACCCAGTACTTC
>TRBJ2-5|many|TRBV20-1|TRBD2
CSNRGLAGGHETQYF
TGCAGTAACCGGGGACTAGCGGGAGGGCATGAGACCCAGTACTTC
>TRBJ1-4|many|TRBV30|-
CAWSDSNEKLFF
TGTGCCTGGAGCGACAGTAATGAAAAACTGTTTTTT
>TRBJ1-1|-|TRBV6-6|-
CASSYGGWTEAFF
TGTGCCAGCAGTTACGGAGGTTGGACTGAAGCTTTCTTT
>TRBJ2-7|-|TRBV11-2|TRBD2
CASSLLAGLADYEQYF
TGTGCCAGCAGCTTACTGGCGGGACTAGCGGACTACGAGCAGTACTTC
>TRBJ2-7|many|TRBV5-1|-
CASSGYRGGYEQYF
TGCGCCAGCAGCGGCTACAGGGGAGGCTACGAGCAGTACTTC
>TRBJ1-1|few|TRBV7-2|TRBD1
CASSGDRGSEAFF
TGTGCCAGCAGCGGGGACAGGGGTTCTGAAGCTTTCTTT
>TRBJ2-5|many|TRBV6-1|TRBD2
CASTQGGGGLETQYF
TGTGCCAGCACCCAAGGCGGGGGGGGACTGGAGACCCAGTACTTC
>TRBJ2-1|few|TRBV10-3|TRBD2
CAISESGTSGNEQFF
TGTGCCATCAGTGAGTCCGGGACTAGCGGGAATGAGCAGTTCTTC
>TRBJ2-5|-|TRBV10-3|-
CAISAQQETQYF
TGCGCCATCTCGGCCCAGCAAGAGACCCAGTACTTC
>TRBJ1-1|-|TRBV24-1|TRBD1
CATSTGGTEAFF
TGTGCCACCAGTACAGGGGGTACTGAAGCTTTCTTT
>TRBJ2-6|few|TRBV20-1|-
CSATSGGSGANVLTF
TGCAGTGCTACCTCCGGGGGTTCTGGGGCCAACGTCCTGACTTTC
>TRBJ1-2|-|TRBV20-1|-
CSARSILTNGYGYTF
TGCAGTGCTAGATCTATCCTAACAAATGGCTATGGCTACACCTTC
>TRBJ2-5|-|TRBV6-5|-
CASSYALARVQETQYF
TGTGCCAGCAGTTACGCCCTAGCGAGAGTCCAAGAGACCCAGTACTTC
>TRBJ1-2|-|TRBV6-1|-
CASTPSTDPNYGYTF
TGTGCCAGCACCCCCTCCACAGACCCTAACTATGGCTACACCTTC
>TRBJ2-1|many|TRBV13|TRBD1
CASSPRGQGAGEQFF
TGTGCCAGCAGCCCGAGGGGACAGGGGGCCGGTGAGCAGTTCTTC
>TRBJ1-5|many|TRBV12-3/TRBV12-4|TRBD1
CASSLGRRQGNQPQHF
TGTGCCAGCAGTTTAGGAAGGAGACAGGGGAATCAGCCCCAGCATTTT
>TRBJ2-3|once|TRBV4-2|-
CATGPRGGPDTQYF
TGTGCCACCGGTCCAAGGGGGGGTCCAGATACGCAGTATTTT
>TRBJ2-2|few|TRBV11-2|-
CASSLRNFTGELFF
TGTGCCAGCAGCTTAAGGAATTTCACCGGGGAGCTGTTTTTT
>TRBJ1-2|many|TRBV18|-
CASSPKHESANYGYTF
TGTGCCAGCTCACCGAAACACGAATCAGCTAACTATGGCTACACCTTC
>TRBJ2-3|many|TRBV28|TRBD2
CASKLGLATDTQYF
TGTGCCAGCAAACTGGGACTAGCAACAGATACGCAGTATTTT
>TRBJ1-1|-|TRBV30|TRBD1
CAWSKDPDRALAEAFF
TGTGCCTGGAGTAAAGACCCCGACAGGGCGTTGGCTGAAGCTTTCTTT
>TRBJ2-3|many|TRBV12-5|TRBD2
CASGLSPTPKGQRDRTDTQYF
TGTGCTAGTGGTTTGAGCCCGACGCCGAAAGGGCAGCGGGACCGCACAGATACGCAGTATTTT
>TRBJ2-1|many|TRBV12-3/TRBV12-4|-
CASSFLGGSRYNEQFF
TGTGCCAGCAGTTTCCTAGGAGGGAGTAGGTACAATGAGCAGTTCTTC
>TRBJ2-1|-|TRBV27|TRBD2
CASSLSGNYNEQFF
TGTGCCAGCAGTCTCAGCGGGAACTACAATGAGCAGTTCTTC
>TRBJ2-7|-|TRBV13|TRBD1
CATGQGSSYEQYF
TGTGCCACGGGACAGGGGAGCTCCTACGAGCAGTACTTC
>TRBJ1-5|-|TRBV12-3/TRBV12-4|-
CASSFWKDNQPQHF
TGTGCCAGCAGTTTTTGGAAGGATAATCAGCCCCAGCATTTT
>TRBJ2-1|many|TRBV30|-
CAWGEGRNEQFF
TGTGCCTGGGGTGAAGGAAGGAATGAGCAGTTCTTC
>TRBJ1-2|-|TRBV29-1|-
CSALGRQGDGYTF
TGCAGCGCCCTGGGCCGGCAGGGAGATGGCTACACCTTC
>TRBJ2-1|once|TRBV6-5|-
CASSYRVTVRSSYNEQFF
TGTGCCAGCAGTTACCGAGTAACGGTAAGGAGCTCCTACAATGAGCAGTTCTTC
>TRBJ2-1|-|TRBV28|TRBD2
CASSRGLAGLESSYNEQFF
TGTGCCAGCAGTAGGGGACTAGCGGGACTTGAAAGCTCCTACAATGAGCAGTTCTTC
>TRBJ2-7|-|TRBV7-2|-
CASSLAADDYTPYEQYF
TGTGCCAGCAGCTTAGCGGCAGACGACTATACACCCTACGAGCAGTACTTC
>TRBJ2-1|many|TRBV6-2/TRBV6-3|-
CASSYPGPYNEQFF
TGTGCCAGCAGTTACCCCGGGCCGTACAATGAGCAGTTCTTC
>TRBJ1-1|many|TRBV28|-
CASSSGGAVSTEAFF
TGTGCCAGCAGTTCGGGGGGGGCGGTAAGCACTGAAGCTTTCTTT
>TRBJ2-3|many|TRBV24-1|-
CATSDPGTTSTDTQYF
TGTGCCACCAGTGACCCCGGGACAACCAGCACAGATACGCAGTATTTT
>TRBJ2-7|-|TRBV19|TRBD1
CASSIMGQSYEQYF
TGTGCCAGTAGTATTATGGGACAGTCCTACGAGCAGTACTTC
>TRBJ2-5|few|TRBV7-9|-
CASSRGERYQETQYF
TGTGCCAGCAGCCGGGGAGAAAGATACCAAGAGACCCAGTACTTC
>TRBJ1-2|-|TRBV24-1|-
CATSDLAGRPFTF
TGTGCCACCAGTGATTTAGCGGGACGGCCTTTCACCTTC